This TCR beta chain was recovered during a study of radiation and T cells in renal cell carcinoma. Trimming stripped 1 base from V and 14 bases from J, with 19 bases between. The CDR3 spans 14 residues. From germline, CDR1 is MGHRA and CDR2 YSYEKL. The repertoire was sequenced with immunoSEQ multiplex PCR; TCRdb's copy has only in-frame clones and lacks some. The sample consists of just over 95,000 clones, 70% to 85% of them appearing once. The time point: blood 4 weeks post-SBRT, at nephrectomy. Noted treatment: 15 Gy SBRT to primary tumor, nephrectomy 4 weeks later. Sequencing was performed on blood, taken from a patient whose treatment included radiotherapy and nephrectomy. This chain uses TRBV4-1 with TRBJ2-3; D unresolved. The TCR originated in a man aged 60 to 69 with renal cell carcinoma. The CDR3 DNA follows: TGCGCCAGCAGCCAAGTTAGGCAGAATGCAATCGGGTATTTT. This sequence encodes CASSQVRQNAIGYF.